These 5 T cell receptor beta chains originate from one sample sequenced in a study of T-cell reconstitution after alpha-beta-depleted transplantation in children. A TCRbeta library incorporating unique molecular identifiers was prepared. MiXCR, run by TCRdb on the PCR reads, gives a single entry per CDR3 protein. The table has 350,000 to 500,000 distinct CDR3 sequences, roughly 44% seen once. Sequenced here: PBMCs, sampled before TCRalphabeta/CD19-depleted stem cell transplant. The receptors shown here come from a girl aged 2 to 9 with aplastic anemia, due to receive a stem cell transplant.

The chain recombines TRBV24-1 with TRBJ2-3, with D tentatively TRBD1 (5 bases). V was pared by 5 bases and J by 5 bases, with 10 bases between. Per germline, CDR1 KGHDR and CDR2 SFDVKD. The CDR3 has 13 residues. CDR3 nucleotides: TGTGCCACCAGTGGCAGGGTTGGAGATACGCAGTATTTT. Protein sequence: CATSGRVGDTQYF.

Of note for this clonotype: One end of the junction fails to match germline, which may point to a read error. The chain couples TRBV29-1 to TRBJ2-3; 9 nucleotides agree with TRBD2. From germline, CDR1 is SQVTM and CDR2 ANQGSEA. The CDR3 sequence is 11 residues long. As DNA, the CDR3 is TGCAGCGTTGAAATGCTAGCGGGGCCACATTTT. Translation: CSVEMLAGPHF.

The sample holds many counts of this clonotype. The chain uses TRBV7-2 and TRBJ2-7; perhaps D is TRBD1 or TRBD2 (6 bases each). Trimming removed 3 bases from V and 0 bases from J, with 15 bases in between. This CDR3 spans 16 amino acids. Germline V gene sequence: CDR1 SGHTA, CDR2 FQGNSA. DNA of the CDR3: TGTGCCAGCAGCTTGGGGGGCCTCTACAGCTCCTACGAGCAGTACTTC. Amino acid sequence: CASSLGGLYSSYEQYF.

This chain connects TRBV29-1 to TRBJ1-5; D is ambiguous. This CDR3 contains 13 residues. The V gene lost 7 bases and the J gene lost 2 bases, with 12 bases spanning the gap. Per germline, CDR1 SQVTM and CDR2 ANQGSEA. CDR3: CSAAQAGNQPQHF. The CDR3 bases are TGCAGCGCCGCTCAGGCGGGCAATCAGCCCCAGCATTTT.

The rearrangement uses TRBV9 and TRBJ2-5, with TRBD1 identical over 7 bases. The CDR3 has 15 amino acids. The germline V gene has CDR1 SGDLS and CDR2 YYNGEE. Trimming took 1 base from V and 4 from J; bases not matched to a gene: 7. DNA of the CDR3: TGTGCCAGCAGCGTAACAGGGGCCGGACGAGAGACCCAGTACTTC. This codes for CASSVTGAGRETQYF.